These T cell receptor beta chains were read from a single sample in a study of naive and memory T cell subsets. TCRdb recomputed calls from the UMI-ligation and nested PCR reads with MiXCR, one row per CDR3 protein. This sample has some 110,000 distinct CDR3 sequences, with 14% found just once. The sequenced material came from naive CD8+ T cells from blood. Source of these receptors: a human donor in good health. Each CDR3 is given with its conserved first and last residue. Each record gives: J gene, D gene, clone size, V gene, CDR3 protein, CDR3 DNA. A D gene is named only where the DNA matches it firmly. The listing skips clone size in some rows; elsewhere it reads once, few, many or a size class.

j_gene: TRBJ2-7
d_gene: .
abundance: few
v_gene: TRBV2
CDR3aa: CASSARLDHYEQYF
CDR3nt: TGTGCCAGCAGCGCACGACTGGACCACTACGAGCAGTACTTC

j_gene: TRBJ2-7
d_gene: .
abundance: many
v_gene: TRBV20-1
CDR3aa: CSARRAYEQYF
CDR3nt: TGCAGTGCTAGACGAGCCTACGAGCAGTACTTC

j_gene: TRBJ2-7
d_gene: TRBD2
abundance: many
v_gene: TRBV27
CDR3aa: CASSVSGRAPEQYF
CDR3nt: TGTGCCAGCAGTGTCAGCGGGAGGGCCCCCGAGCAGTACTTC

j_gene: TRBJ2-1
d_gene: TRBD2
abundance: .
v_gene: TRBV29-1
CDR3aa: CSVDWTGGTSGRFSYNEQFF
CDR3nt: TGCAGCGTTGATTGGACAGGGGGGACTAGCGGGAGATTCTCCTACAATGAGCAGTTCTTC

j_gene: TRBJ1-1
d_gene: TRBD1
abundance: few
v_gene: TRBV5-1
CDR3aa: CASRARTGTEAFF
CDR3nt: TGCGCCAGCAGGGCACGGACAGGGACTGAAGCTTTCTTT

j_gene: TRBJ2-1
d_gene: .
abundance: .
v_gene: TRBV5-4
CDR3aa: CASSLAFGAGQFF
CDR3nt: TGTGCCAGCAGCTTAGCTTTCGGGGCGGGGCAGTTCTTC

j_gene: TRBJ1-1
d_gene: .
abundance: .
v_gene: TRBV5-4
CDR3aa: CASSLRGIGEAFF
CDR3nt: TGTGCCAGCAGCTTGAGGGGCATAGGTGAAGCTTTCTTT

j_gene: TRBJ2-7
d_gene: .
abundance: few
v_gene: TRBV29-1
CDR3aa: CSVVIGYEQYF
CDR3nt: TGCAGCGTCGTGATCGGCTACGAGCAGTACTTC

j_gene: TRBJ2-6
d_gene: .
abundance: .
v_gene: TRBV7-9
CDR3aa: CASSLPGSGANVLTF
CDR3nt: TGTGCCAGCAGCTTACCGGGCTCTGGGGCCAACGTCCTGACTTTC

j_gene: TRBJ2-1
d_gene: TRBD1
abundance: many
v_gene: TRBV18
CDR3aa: CASSPTDRAGSEQFF
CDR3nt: TGTGCCAGCTCACCCACGGACAGGGCAGGTAGTGAGCAGTTCTTC

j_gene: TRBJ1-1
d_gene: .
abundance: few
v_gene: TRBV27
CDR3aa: CASSLGQVNTEAFF
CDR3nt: TGTGCCAGCAGTTTAGGGCAGGTGAACACTGAAGCTTTCTTT

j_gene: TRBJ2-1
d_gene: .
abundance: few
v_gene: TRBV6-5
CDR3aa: CASSYLPELGNEQFF
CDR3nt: TGTGCCAGCAGTTACCTCCCGGAGCTGGGAAATGAGCAGTTCTTC

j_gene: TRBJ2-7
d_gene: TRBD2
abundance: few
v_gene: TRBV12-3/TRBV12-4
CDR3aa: CASSLTTSGGAPPYEQYF
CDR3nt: TGTGCCAGCAGTCTCACGACTAGCGGGGGGGCCCCGCCCTACGAGCAGTACTTC

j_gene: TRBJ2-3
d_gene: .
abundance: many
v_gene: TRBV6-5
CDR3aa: CASSLGDTQYF
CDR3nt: TGTGCCAGCAGTTTAGGAGATACGCAGTATTTT

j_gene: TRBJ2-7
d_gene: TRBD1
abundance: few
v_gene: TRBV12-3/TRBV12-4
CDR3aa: CASSLAPGQGSYEQYF
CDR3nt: TGTGCCAGCAGTTTAGCACCGGGACAGGGATCCTACGAGCAGTACTTC

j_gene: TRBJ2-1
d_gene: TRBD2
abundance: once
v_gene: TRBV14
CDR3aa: CASSLTSGVLDEQFF
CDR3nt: TGTGCCAGCAGCCTGACTAGCGGGGTTTTAGATGAGCAGTTCTTC

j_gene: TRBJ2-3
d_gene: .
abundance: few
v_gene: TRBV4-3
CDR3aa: CASSPTNTDTQYF
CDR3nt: TGCGCCAGCAGCCCCACGAACACAGATACGCAGTATTTT

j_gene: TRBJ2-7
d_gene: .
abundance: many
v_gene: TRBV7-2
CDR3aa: CASSLEGHILTSYEQYF
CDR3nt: TGTGCCAGCAGCTTAGAGGGACACATTTTAACCTCCTACGAGCAGTACTTC

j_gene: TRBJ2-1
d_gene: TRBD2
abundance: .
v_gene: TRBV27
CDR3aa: CASSISSGVGEQFF
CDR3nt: TGTGCCAGCAGTATTTCTAGCGGGGTGGGTGAGCAGTTCTTC

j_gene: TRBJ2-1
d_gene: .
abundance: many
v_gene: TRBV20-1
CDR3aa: CSARGTGPRSYNEQFF
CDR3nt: TGCAGTGCTAGAGGGACCGGACCACGCTCCTACAATGAGCAGTTCTTC

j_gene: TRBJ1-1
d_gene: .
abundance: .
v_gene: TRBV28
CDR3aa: CASTIWEGTEAFF
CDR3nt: TGTGCCAGCACTATCTGGGAGGGCACTGAAGCTTTCTTT

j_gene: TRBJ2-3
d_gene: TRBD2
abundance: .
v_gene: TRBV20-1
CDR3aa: CSARDQGTSGSTDTQYF
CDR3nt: TGCAGTGCTAGAGATCAGGGGACTAGCGGGTCAACAGATACGCAGTATTTT

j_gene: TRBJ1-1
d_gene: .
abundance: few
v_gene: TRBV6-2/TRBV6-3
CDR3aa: CASNGLLNTEAFF
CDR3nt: TGTGCCAGCAACGGACTGCTGAACACTGAAGCTTTCTTT

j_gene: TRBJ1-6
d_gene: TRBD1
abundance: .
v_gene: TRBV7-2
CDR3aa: CASSFWDRGISPLHF
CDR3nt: TGTGCCAGCAGCTTCTGGGACAGGGGGATTTCACCCCTCCACTTT

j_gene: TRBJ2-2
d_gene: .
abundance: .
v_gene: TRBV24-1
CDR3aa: CATAQGNTGELFF
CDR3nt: TGTGCCACCGCACAAGGGAACACCGGGGAGCTGTTTTTT

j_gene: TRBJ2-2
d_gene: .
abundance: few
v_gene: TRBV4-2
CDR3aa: CASSQEGPAGELFF
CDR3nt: TGTGCCAGCAGCCAAGAAGGACCGGCCGGGGAGCTGTTTTTT

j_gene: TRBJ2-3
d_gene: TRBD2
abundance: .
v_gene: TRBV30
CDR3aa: CAWSGAGVSTDTQYF
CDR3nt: TGTGCCTGGAGTGGGGCGGGGGTTAGCACAGATACGCAGTATTTT

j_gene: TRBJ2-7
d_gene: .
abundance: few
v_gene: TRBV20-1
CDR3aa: CSAREYGEQYF
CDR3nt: TGCAGTGCTCGAGAGTACGGCGAGCAGTACTTC

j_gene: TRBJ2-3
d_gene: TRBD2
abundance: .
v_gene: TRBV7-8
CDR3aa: CASSNASGYTDTQYF
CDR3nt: TGTGCCAGCAGCAACGCTAGCGGGTACACAGATACGCAGTATTTT

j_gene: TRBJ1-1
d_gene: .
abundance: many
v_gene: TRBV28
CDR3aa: CASQDGSGTEAFF
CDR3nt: TGTGCCAGCCAAGACGGAAGCGGCACTGAAGCTTTCTTT

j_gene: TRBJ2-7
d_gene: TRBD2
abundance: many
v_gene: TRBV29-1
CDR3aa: CSVEREGYEQYF
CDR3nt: TGCAGCGTTGAAAGGGAGGGCTACGAGCAGTACTTC

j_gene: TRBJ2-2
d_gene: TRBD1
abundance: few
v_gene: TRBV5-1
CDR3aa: CASSPWTGDTGELFF
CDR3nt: TGCGCCAGCAGCCCTTGGACAGGGGACACCGGGGAGCTGTTTTTT

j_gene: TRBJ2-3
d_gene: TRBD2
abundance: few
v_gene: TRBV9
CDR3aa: CASSQAGGEDTQYF
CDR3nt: TGTGCCAGCAGCCAGGCGGGAGGGGAAGATACGCAGTATTTT

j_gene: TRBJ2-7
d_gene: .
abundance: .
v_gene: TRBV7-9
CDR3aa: CASSLEGTDYEQYF
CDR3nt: TGTGCCAGCAGCTTAGAGGGGACCGACTACGAGCAGTACTTC

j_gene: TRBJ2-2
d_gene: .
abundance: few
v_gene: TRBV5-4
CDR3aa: CASSLHTGELFF
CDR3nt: TGTGCCAGCAGCTTACACACCGGGGAGCTGTTTTTT

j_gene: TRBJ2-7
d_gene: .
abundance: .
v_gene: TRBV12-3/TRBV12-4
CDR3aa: CASSFGGMSSYEQYF
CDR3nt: TGTGCCAGCAGTTTTGGGGGAATGAGCTCCTACGAGCAGTACTTC

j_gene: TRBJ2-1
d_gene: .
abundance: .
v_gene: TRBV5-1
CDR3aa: CASSFHPDEQFF
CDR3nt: TGCGCCAGCAGCTTTCATCCGGATGAGCAGTTCTTC

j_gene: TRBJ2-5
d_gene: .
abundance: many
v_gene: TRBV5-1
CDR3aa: CASKGPLETQYF
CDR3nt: TGCGCCAGCAAGGGGCCCCTAGAGACCCAGTACTTC

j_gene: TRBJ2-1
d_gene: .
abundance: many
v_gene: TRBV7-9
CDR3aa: CASSSTLGGRHNEQFF
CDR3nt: TGTGCCAGCAGCTCTACCTTAGGAGGCAGGCACAATGAGCAGTTCTTC